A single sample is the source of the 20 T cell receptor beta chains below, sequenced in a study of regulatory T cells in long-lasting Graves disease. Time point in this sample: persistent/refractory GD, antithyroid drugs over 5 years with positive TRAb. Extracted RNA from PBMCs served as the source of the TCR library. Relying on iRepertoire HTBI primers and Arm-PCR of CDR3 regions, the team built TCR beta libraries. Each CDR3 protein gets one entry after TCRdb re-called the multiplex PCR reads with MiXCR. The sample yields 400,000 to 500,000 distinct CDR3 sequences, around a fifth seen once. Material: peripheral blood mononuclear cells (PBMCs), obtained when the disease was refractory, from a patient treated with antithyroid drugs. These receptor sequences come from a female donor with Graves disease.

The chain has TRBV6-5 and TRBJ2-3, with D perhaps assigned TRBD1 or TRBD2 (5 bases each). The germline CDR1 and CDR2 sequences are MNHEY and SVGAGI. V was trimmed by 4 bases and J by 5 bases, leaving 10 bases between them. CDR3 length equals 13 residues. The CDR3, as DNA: TGTGCCAGCAGTTTCAGGGAGCAAGATACGCAGTATTTT. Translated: CASSFREQDTQYF.

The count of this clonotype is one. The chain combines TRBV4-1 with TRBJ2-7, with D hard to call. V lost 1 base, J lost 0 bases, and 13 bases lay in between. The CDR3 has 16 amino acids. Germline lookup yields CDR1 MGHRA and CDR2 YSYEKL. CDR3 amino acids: CASSQVAIKSSYEQYF. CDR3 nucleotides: TGCGCCAGCAGCCAAGTGGCCATTAAAAGCTCCTACGAGCAGTACTTC.

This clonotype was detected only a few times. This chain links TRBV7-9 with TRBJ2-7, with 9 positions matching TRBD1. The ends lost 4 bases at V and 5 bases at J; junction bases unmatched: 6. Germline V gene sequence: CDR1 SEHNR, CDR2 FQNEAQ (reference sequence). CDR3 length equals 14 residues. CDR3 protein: CASSSDRGWNEQYF. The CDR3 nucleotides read TGTGCCAGCAGCTCCGACAGGGGGTGGAACGAGCAGTACTTC.

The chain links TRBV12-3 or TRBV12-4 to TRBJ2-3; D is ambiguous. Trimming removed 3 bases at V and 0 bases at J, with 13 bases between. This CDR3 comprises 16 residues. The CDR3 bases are TGTGCCAGCAGTTTCACGGGCACCCTCAGCACAGATACGCAGTATTTT. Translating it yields CASSFTGTLSTDTQYF.

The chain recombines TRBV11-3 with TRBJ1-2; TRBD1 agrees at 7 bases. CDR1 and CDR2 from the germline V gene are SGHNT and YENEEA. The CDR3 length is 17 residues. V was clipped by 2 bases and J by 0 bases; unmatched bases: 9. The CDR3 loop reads CASSLHLAGQTNYGYTF. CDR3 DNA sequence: TGTGCCAGCAGCTTACACCTGGCGGGACAGACTAACTATGGCTACACCTTC.

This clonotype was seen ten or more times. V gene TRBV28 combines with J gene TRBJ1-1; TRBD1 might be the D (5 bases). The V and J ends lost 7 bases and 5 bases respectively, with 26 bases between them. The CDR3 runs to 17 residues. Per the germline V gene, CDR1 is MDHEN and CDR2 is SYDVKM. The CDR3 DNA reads TGTGCCAGCAATCCCTCTTTTCTGGGGCAACCGGAGACTGAAGCTTTCTTT. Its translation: CASNPSFLGQPETEAFF.

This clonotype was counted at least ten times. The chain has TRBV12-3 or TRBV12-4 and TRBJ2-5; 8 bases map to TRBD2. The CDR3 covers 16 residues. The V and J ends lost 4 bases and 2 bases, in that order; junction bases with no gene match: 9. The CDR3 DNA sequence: TGTGCCAGCAGTTCACCTGGCGGGGGGTGGCAAGAGACCCAGTACTTC. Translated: CASSSPGGGWQETQYF.

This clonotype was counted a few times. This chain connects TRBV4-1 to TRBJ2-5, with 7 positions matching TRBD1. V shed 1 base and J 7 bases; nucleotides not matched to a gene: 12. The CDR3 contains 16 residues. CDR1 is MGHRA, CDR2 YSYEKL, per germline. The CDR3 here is CASSQGLGQQHATQYF. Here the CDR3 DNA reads TGCGCCAGCAGCCAAGGCTTGGGACAGCAGCATGCGACCCAGTACTTC.

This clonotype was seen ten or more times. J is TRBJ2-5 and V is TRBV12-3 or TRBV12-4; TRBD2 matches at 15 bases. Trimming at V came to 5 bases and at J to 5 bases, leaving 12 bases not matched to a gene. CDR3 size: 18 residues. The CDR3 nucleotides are TGTGCCAGCAGTACCCCGACCGGGACTAGCGGGGGGTATGAGACCCAGTACTTC. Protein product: CASSTPTGTSGGYETQYF.

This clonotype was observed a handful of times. The CDR3 sequence: CASNPSGIKGEKLFF. The CDR3 DNA sequence: TGTGCCAGTAATCCCTCCGGAATCAAGGGTGAAAAACTGTTTTTT. The chain recombines TRBV19 with TRBJ1-4; D gene unclear. The V end was cut by 7 bases, the J end by 7 bases, with 19 bases between. Germline V gene lookup returns CDR1 LNHDA and CDR2 SQIVND (reference sequence). This CDR3 spans 15 amino acids.

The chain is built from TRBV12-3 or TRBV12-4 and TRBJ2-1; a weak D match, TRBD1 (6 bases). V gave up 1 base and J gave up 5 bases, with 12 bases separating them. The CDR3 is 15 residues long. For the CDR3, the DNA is TGTGCCAGCAGTTTAGGTCAGGGGACAAACAATGAGCAGTTCTTC. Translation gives CASSLGQGTNNEQFF.

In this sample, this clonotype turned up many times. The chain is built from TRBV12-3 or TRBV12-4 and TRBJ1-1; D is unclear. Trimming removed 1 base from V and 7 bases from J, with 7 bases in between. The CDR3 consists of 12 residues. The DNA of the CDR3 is TGTGCCAGCAGTTTAGGTCAGAGTGAAGCTTTCTTT. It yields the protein CASSLGQSEAFF.

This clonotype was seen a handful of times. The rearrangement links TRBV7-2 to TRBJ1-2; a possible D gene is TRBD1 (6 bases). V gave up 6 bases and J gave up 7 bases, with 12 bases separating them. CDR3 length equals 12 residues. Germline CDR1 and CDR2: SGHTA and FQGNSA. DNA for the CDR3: TGTGCCAGCAGGCCAGGGGATGGTGGCTACACCTTC. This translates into CASRPGDGGYTF. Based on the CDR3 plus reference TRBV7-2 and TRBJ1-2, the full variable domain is GAGVSQSPSNKVTEKGKDVELRCDPISGHTALYWYRQSLGQGLEFLIYFQGNSAPDKSGLPSDRFSAERTGGSVSTLTIQRTQQEDSAVYLCASRPGDGGYTFGSGTRLTVV.

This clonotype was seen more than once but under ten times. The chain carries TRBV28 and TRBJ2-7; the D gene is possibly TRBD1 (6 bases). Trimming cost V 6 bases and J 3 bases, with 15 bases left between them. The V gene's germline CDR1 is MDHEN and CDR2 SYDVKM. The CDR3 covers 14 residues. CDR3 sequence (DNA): TGTGCCAGCAGAAATACAGGGTTTTACTACGAGCAGTACTTC. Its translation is CASRNTGFYYEQYF.

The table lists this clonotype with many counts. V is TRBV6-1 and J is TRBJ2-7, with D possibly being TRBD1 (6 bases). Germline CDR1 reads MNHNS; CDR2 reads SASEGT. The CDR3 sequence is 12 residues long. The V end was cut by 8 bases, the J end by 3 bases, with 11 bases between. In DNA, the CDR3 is TGTGCCAGCGGACAGCGTTACTACGAGCAGTACTTC. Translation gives CASGQRYYEQYF.

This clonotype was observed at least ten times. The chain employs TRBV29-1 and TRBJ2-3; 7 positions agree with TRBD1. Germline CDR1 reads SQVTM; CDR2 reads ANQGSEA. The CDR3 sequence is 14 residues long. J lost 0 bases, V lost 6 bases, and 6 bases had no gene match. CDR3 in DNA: TGCAGCGTCCCGGACAGGACAAGCACAGATACGCAGTATTTT. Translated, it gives CSVPDRTSTDTQYF.

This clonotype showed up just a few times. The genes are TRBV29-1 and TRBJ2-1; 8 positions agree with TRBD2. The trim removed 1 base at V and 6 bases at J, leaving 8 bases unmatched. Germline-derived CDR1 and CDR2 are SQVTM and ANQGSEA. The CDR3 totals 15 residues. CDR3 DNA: TGCAGCGTTGAAGCGGGAATCGGGGGGGCCAATGAGCAGTTCTTC. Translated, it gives CSVEAGIGGANEQFF.

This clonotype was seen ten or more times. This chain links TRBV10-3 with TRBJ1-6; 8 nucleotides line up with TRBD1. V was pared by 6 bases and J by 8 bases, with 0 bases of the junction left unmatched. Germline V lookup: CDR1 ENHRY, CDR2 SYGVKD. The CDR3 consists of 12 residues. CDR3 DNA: TGTGCCATCAGGGACAGGGATTCACCCCTCCACTTT. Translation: CAIRDRDSPLHF.

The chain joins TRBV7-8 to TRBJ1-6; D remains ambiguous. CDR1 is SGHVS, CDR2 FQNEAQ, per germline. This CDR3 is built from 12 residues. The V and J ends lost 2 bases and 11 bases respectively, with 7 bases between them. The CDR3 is CASSLYGPPLHF. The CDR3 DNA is TGTGCCAGCAGCTTATACGGTCCACCCCTCCACTTT.

CDR3 DNA: TGTGCCAGCAGCCACAGGGGTGACAATCAGCCCCAGCATTTT. It specifies CASSHRGDNQPQHF. The V and J genes are TRBV11-3 and TRBJ1-5; TRBD1 matches 7 bases. Trimming removed 5 bases from V and 3 bases from J; junction bases left unmatched: 4. The germline CDR1 and CDR2 sequences are SGHNT and YENEEA. The CDR3 is 14 residues long.